A selection of T cell receptor beta chains follows, all from one sample in a study of blood T cell repertoires in COVID-19. Method: immunoSEQ multiplex PCR; TCRdb's copy keeps in-frame clones and lacks some. Among roughly 290,000 clones listed, approximately 92% were seen once. The specimen was peripheral blood. The receptor source for this set is a woman in her twenties or thirties with COVID-19, enrolled during active disease. Each CDR3 is given with its conserved first and last residue. D genes are given only for firm matches. Clone sizes are given selectively: once, few, many, or a class where the clone is expanded.

D,J,V,size,DNA,CDR3
-,TRBJ1-2,TRBV21-1,-,TGTGCCAGCAGCAAAGAGGACAGGGGGCAGAACTACACCTTC,CASSKEDRGQNYTF
TRBD1,TRBJ2-7,TRBV7-9,-,TGTGCCAGCAGTCGGGACAGGGAGTACGAGCAGTACTTC,CASSRDREYEQYF
TRBD1,TRBJ2-3,TRBV5-1,-,TGCGCCAGCAGCCGGACAGGGGCCGCAGATACAGATACGCAGTATTTT,CASSRTGAADTDTQYF
-,TRBJ2-7,TRBV6-5,-,TGTGCCAGCAGTTCCACAGGGGAGGAGAAGCAGTACTTC,CASSSTGEEKQYF
TRBD2,TRBJ2-7,TRBV6-5,-,TGTGCCAGCAACAGAGCGGGAGAGGTCTACGAGCAGTACTTC,CASNRAGEVYEQYF
TRBD2,TRBJ2-1,TRBV18,-,TGTGCCAGCTCCCCCCCTGCGGGAGGGTACAATGAGCAGTTCTTC,CASSPPAGGYNEQFF
-,TRBJ2-7,TRBV5-1,-,TGCGCCAGCAGCTCGAGCTCCTACGAGCAGTACTTC,CASSSSSYEQYF
TRBD1,TRBJ1-4,TRBV28,-,TGTGCCAGCAGTCCGGGACAGGTATGGGGTGAAAAACTGTTTTTT,CASSPGQVWGEKLFF
TRBD1,TRBJ2-7,TRBV11-3,-,TGTGCCAGCAGCTTAACCGGGACAGGGAAGCGTTACGAGCAGTACTTC,CASSLTGTGKRYEQYF
-,TRBJ2-7,TRBV2,-,TGTGCCAGCAGACTTTTTTACGAGCAGTACTTC,CASRLFYEQYF
TRBD2,TRBJ2-3,TRBV4-2,-,TGTGCGACTAGCGTAAGATCAGATACGCAGTATTTT,CATSVRSDTQYF
TRBD2,TRBJ2-2,TRBV10-3,-,TGTGCCATCAGTGAGCGGCGGGAGGGCCCCACCGGGGAGCTGTTTTTT,CAISERREGPTGELFF
TRBD1,TRBJ1-4,TRBV2,-,TGTGCCAGCAGCCTCGAACCGGGACAGGGGTTGTTCAAGGCGACTAATGAAAAACTGTTTTTT,CASSLEPGQGLFKATNEKLFF
TRBD2,TRBJ2-1,TRBV25-1,once,TGTGCCAGCAGTGACAGCGGGAGCTACAATGAGCAGTTCTTC,CASSDSGSYNEQFF
TRBD2,TRBJ2-1,TRBV9,-,TGTGCCAGCAGCGTAAAGGGACTAGCGGGTAACTCCTACAATGAGCAGTTCTTC,CASSVKGLAGNSYNEQFF
-,TRBJ1-6,TRBV30,few,TGTGCCTGGAGTTCCCAGGGGAGTTCACCCCTCCACTTT,CAWSSQGSSPLHF
TRBD2,TRBJ2-1,TRBV6-1,-,TGTGCCAGCAGCCTAGCGGCCCACAATGAGCAGTTCTTC,CASSLAAHNEQFF
-,TRBJ2-5,TRBV15,-,TGTGCCACCAGCAGAGGGCGGGGTTTAGGGGAGACCCAGTACTTC,CATSRGRGLGETQYF
-,TRBJ1-3,TRBV6-5,-,TGTGCCACCCAGGCTGGAAACACCATATATTTT,CATQAGNTIYF
TRBD2,TRBJ2-7,TRBV30,-,TGTGCCTGGGGGAGGAGTAGCGGGGCCTGGGGCTACGAGCAGTACTTC,CAWGRSSGAWGYEQYF
-,TRBJ1-1,TRBV11-2,-,TGTGCCAGCAGCTTAGATGGGGGAGGCACTGAAGCTTTCTTT,CASSLDGGGTEAFF
-,TRBJ1-4,TRBV19,-,TGTGCCAGTAAGGGCGACAGGTGGAATGAAAAACTGTTTTTT,CASKGDRWNEKLFF
-,TRBJ2-1,TRBV27,-,TGTGCCAGCAGCTTTATCCCCTACAATGAGCAGTTCTTC,CASSFIPYNEQFF
-,TRBJ1-2,TRBV5-1,-,TGCGCCAGCAGCTTGGAGGTCCAGGATTACACCTTC,CASSLEVQDYTF
-,TRBJ1-3,TRBV6-5,few,TGTGCCAGCAGTTACTCTTGGAGAGGTGGAAACACCATATATTTT,CASSYSWRGGNTIYF
-,TRBJ2-3,TRBV5-1,-,TGCGCCAGCAGCTCCACTATTTGGAGGGCAGGCGAAAGTGCAGATACGCAGTATTTT,CASSSTIWRAGESADTQYF
-,TRBJ1-2,TRBV6-5,-,TGTGCGGTCCGCAGATCCCAAGGCTACACCTTC,CAVRRSQGYTF
-,TRBJ2-7,TRBV28,-,TGTGCCAGCAGTTCCCCAGACAGAACCTACGAGCAGTACTTC,CASSSPDRTYEQYF
-,TRBJ1-4,TRBV19,-,TGTGCCAGTAGTACGCCCGGGGGTTACAAAGAAAAACTGTTTTTT,CASSTPGGYKEKLFF
-,TRBJ1-2,TRBV6-2/TRBV6-3,few,TGTGCCAGCAGTTACCGACTCGGAGAGTATGGCTACACCTTC,CASSYRLGEYGYTF
TRBD1,TRBJ2-7,TRBV6-1,many,TGTGCCAGCAGTGAACAGGGGGTTTCGTACGAGCAGTACTTC,CASSEQGVSYEQYF
-,TRBJ1-2,TRBV4-1,-,TGCGCCAGCAGCCAAGAAGGGGAGGGGTTCTATGGCTACACCTTC,CASSQEGEGFYGYTF
TRBD1,TRBJ1-4,TRBV7-2,-,TGTGCCATGCCGGGACAGGGTTGGGGAAAACTGTTTTTT,CAMPGQGWGKLFF
-,TRBJ1-5,TRBV7-8,-,TGTGCCAGCAGCTTAGCGAGGCGGGATCAGCCCCAGCATTTT,CASSLARRDQPQHF